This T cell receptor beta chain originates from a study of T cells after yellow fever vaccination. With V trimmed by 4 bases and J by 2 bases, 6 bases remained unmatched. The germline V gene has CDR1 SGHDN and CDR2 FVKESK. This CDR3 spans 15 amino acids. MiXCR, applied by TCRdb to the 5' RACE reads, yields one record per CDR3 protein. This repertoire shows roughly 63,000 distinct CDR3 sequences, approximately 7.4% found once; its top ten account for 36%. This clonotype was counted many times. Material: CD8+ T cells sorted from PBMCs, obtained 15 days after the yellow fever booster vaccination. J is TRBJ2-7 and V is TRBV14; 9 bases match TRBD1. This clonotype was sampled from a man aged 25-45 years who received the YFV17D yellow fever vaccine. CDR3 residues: CASSPRDRVTYEQYF. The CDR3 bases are TGTGCCAGCAGCCCGAGGGACAGGGTGACCTACGAGCAGTACTTC. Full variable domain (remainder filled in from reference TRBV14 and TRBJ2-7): EAGVTQFPSHSVIEKGQTVTLRCDPISGHDNLYWYRRVMGKEIKFLLHFVKESKQDESGMPNNRFLAERTGGTYSTLKVQPAELEDSGVYFCASSPRDRVTYEQYFGPGTRLTVT.